This TCR beta chain is from a study of identical twins. Every sampled donor was Caucasian and healthy. The CDR3 sequence is 14 residues long. Germline CDR1 reads LGHNA; CDR2 reads YNFKEQ. With V trimmed by 2 bases and J by 10 bases, 4 bases remained unmatched. A single record per CDR3 protein comes from TCRdb applying MiXCR to the 5' RACE reads. This table holds more than 650,000 distinct CDR3 sequences, around 6% found once. The sample was naive T cells sorted from blood. J is TRBJ2-1 and V is TRBV4-2; 11 bases are a match to TRBD2. This receptor was identified in a man between 18 and 35 years old in good health. CDR3 sequence: CASSQSGTSGEQFF. The CDR3 DNA follows: TGTGCCAGCAGCCAATCCGGGACTAGCGGAGAGCAGTTCTTC.